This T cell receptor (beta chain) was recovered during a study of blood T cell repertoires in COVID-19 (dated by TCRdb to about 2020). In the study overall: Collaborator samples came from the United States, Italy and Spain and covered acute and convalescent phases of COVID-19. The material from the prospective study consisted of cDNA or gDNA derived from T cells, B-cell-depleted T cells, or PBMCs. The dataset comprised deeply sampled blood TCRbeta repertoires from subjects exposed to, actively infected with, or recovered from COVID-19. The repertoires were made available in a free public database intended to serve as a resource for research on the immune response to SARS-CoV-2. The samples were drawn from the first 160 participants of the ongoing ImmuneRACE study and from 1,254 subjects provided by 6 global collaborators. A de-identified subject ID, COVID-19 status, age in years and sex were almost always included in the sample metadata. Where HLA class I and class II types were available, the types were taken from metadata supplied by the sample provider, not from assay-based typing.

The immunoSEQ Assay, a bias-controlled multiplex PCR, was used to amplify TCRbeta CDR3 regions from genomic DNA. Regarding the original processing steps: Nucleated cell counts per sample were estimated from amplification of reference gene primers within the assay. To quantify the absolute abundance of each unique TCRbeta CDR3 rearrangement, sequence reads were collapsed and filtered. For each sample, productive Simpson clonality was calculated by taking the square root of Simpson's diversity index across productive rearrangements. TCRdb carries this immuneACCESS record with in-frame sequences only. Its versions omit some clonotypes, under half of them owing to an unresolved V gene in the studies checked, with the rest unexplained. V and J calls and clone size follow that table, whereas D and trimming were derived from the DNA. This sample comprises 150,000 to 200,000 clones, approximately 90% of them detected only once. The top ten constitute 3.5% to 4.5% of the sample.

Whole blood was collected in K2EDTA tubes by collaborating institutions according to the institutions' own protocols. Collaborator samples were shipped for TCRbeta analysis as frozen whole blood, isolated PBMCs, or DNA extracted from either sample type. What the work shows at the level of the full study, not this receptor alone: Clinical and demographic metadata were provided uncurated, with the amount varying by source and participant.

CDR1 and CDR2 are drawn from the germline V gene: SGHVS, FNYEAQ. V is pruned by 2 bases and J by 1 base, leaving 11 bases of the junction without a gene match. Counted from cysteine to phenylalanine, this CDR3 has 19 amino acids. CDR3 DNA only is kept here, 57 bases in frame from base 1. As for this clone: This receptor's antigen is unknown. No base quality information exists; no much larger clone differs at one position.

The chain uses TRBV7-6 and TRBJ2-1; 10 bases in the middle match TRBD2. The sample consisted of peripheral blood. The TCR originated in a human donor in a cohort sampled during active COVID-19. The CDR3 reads CASSLSLAGVLVSYNEQFF. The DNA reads TGTGCCAGCAGCTTAAGCCTAGCGGGAGTACTTGTGTCCTACAATGAGCAGTTCTTC.